This T cell receptor beta chain was sequenced for a study of blood T cell repertoires in COVID-19. Study-level information: Researchers got acute and convalescent COVID-19 samples from the United States, Italy and Spain.

Clones were sequenced by immunoSEQ multiplex PCR, and TCRdb holds only the in-frame ones, with some missing. The data contain more than 300,000 clones, about 83% of them seen just once; the ten biggest clones take up approximately 1.3%. Sequencing was carried out using peripheral blood. This sequence originates from a woman aged 45-59 years with acute or convalescent COVID-19.

CDR3 residues: CASCRGSGTEAFF. The CDR3 nucleotides read TGCGCCAGCTGTCGGGGGTCTGGCACTGAAGCTTTCTTT. The chain recombines TRBV5-1 with TRBJ1-1, with D perhaps matching TRBD1 (5 bases). V was pared by 7 bases and J by 4 bases, with 14 bases between. The CDR3 runs 13 residues. Germline CDR1 SGHRS, CDR2 YFSETQ.